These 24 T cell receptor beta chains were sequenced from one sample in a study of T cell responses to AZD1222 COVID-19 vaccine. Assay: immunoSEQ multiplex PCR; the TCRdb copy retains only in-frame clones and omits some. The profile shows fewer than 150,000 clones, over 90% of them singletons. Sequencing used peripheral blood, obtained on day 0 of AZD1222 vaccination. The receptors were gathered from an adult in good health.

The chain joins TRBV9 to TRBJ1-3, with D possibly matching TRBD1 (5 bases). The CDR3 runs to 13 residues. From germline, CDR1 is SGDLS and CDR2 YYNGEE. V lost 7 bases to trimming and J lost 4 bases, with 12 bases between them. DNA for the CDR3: TGTGCCAGCGGTCCAGGGATCGGAAACACCATATATTTT. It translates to CASGPGIGNTIYF.

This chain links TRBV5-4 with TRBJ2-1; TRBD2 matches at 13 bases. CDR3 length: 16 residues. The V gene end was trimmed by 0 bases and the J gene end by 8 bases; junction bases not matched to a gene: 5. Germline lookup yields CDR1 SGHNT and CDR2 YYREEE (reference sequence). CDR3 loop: CASSLEGLAGVDEQFF. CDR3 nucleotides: TGTGCCAGCAGCTTGGAAGGACTAGCGGGGGTGGATGAGCAGTTCTTC.

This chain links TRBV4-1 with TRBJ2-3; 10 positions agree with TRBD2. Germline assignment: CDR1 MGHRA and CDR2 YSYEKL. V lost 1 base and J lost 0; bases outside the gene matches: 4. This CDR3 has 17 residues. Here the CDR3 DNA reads TGCGCCAGCAGCCAAGCCCTAGCGGGGGTAAGCACAGATACGCAGTATTTT. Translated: CASSQALAGVSTDTQYF.

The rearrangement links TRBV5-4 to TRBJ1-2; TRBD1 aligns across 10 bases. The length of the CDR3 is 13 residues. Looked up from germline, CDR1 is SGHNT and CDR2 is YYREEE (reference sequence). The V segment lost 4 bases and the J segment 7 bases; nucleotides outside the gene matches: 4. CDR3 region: CASSPRTGGGYTF. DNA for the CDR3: TGTGCCAGCAGCCCCCGGACAGGGGGTGGCTACACCTTC. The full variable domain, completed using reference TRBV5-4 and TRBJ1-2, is ETGVTQSPTHLIKTRGQQVTLRCSSQSGHNTVSWYQQALGQGPQFIFQYYREEENGRGNFPPRFSGLQFPNYSSELNVNALELDDSALYLCASSPRTGGGYTFGSGTRLTVV.

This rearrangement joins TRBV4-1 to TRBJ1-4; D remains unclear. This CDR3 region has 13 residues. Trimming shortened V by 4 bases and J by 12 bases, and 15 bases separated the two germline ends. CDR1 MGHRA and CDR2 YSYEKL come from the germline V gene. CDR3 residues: CASSPREGGELFF. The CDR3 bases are TGCGCCAGCAGCCCCCGGGAGGGTGGGGAACTGTTTTTT.

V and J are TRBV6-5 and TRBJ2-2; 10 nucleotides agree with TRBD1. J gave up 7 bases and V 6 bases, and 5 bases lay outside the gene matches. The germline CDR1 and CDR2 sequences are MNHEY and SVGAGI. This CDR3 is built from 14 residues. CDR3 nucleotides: TGTGCCAGCAGAGACAGGGGGCCGATCGGGGAGCTGTTTTTT. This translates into CASRDRGPIGELFF.

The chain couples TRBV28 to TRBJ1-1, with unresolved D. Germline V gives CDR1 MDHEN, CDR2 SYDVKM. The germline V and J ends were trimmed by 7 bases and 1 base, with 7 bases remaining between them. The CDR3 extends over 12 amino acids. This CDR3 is CASMPWNTEAFF. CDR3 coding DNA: TGTGCCAGCATGCCTTGGAACACTGAAGCTTTCTTT.

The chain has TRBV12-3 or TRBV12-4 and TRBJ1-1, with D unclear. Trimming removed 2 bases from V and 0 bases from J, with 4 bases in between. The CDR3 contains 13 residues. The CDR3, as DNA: TGTGCCAGCAGTTTAAGGCTGAACACTGAAGCTTTCTTT. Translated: CASSLRLNTEAFF.

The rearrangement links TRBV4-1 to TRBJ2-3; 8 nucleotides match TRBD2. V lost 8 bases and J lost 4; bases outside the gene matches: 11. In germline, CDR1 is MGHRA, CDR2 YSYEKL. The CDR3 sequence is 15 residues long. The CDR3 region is CASGPGTRSSDTQYF. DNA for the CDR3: TGCGCCAGCGGGCCCGGGACTAGAAGTTCAGATACGCAGTATTTT.

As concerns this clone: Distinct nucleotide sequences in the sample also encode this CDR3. Written as DNA, the CDR3 is TGTGCCAGCAGTCCAGGAGAGACCCAGTACTTC. Amino acids: CASSPGETQYF. The chain joins TRBV12-3 or TRBV12-4 to TRBJ2-5; D remains unclear. The CDR3 runs to 11 residues. V gave up 5 bases and J gave up 4 bases, with 5 bases separating them.

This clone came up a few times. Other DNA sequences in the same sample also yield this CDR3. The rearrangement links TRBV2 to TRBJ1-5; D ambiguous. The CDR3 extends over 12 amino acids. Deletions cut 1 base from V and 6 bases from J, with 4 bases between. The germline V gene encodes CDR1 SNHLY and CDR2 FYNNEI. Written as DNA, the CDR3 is TGTGCCAGCAGTGAAGGGGGTCAGCCCCAGCATTTT. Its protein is CASSEGGQPQHF.

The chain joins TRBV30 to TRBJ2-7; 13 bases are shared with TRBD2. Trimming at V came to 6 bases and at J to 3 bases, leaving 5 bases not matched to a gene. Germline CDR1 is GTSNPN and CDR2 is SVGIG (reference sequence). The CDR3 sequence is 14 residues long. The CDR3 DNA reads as TGTGCCTGCATACTAGCGGGGGGGATCTACGAGCAGTACTTC. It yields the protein CACILAGGIYEQYF.

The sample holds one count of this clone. CDR3 sequence reads: CASSEGEDQPQHF. CDR3 DNA sequence: TGCGCCAGCAGTGAGGGGGAGGATCAGCCCCAGCATTTT. The chain is built from TRBV5-1 and TRBJ1-5; TRBD1 is a possible D gene (6 bases). Germline CDR1 SGHRS, CDR2 YFSETQ. Trimming pared 5 bases from V and 5 bases from J, leaving 11 bases between. The CDR3 runs 13 residues.

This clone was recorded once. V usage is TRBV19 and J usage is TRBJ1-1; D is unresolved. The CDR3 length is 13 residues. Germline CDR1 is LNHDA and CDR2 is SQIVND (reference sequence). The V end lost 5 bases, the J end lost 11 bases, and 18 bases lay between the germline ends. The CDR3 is CASSSGGFLAAFF. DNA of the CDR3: TGTGCCAGTAGTTCGGGTGGGTTCCTTGCCGCTTTCTTT.

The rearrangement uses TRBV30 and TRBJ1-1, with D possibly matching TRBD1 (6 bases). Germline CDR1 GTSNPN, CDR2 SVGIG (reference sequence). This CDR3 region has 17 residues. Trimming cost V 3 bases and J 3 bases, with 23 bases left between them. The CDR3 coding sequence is TGTGCCTGGAGGCAGGGGCGCTTTTTGATCTCGGACACTGAAGCTTTCTTT. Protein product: CAWRQGRFLISDTEAFF.

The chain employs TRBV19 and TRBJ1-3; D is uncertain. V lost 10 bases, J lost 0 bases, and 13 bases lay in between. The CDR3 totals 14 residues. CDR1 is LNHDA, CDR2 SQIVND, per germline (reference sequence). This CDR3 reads CATAKYSSGNTIYF. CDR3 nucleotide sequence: TGTGCCACCGCAAAGTATTCCTCTGGAAACACCATATATTTT.

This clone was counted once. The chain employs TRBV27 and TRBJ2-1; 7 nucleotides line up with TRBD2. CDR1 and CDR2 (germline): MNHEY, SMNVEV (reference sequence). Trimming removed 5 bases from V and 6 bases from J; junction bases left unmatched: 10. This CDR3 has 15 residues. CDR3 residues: CASSPLPLARNEQFF. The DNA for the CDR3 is TGTGCCAGCAGTCCTCTCCCACTAGCGCGCAATGAGCAGTTCTTC.

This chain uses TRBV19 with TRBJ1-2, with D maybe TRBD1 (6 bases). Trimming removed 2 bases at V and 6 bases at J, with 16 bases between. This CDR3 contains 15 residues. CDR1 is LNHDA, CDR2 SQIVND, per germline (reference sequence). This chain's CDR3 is CASSIRGGGQHGYTF. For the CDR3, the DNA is TGTGCCAGTAGTATACGAGGCGGGGGGCAGCATGGCTACACCTTC.

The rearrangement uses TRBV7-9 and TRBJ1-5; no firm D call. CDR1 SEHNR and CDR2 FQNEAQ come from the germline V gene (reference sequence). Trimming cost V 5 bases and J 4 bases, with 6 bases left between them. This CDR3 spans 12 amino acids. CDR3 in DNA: TGTGCCAGCAGCCCCGAAAATCAGCCCCAGCATTTT. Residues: CASSPENQPQHF.

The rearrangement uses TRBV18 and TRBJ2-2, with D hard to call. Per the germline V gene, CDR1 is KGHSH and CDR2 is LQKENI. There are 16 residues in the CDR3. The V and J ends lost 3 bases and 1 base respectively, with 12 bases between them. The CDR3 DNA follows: TGTGCCAGCTCACCTAACCCGCCTGGGAACACCGGGGAGCTGTTTTTT. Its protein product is CASSPNPPGNTGELFF. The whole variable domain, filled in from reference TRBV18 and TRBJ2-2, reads NAGVMQNPRHLVRRRGQEARLRCSPMKGHSHVYWYRQLPEEGLKFMVYLQKENIIDESGMPKERFSAEFPKEGPSILRIQQVVRGDSAAYFCASSPNPPGNTGELFFGEGSRLTVL.

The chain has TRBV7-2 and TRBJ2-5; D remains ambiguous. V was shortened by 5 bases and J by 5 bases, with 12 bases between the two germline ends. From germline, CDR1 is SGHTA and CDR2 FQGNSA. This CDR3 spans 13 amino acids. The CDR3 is CASSANPGETQYF. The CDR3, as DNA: TGTGCCAGCAGCGCTAACCCCGGGGAGACCCAGTACTTC. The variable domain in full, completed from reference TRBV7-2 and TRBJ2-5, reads GAGVSQSPSNKVTEKGKDVELRCDPISGHTALYWYRQSLGQGLEFLIYFQGNSAPDKSGLPSDRFSAERTGGSVSTLTIQRTQQEDSAVYLCASSANPGETQYFGPGTRLLVL.

The CDR3 DNA is TGCGCCAGCTCTGGGGAGGGTGTAGCCTACGAGCAGTACTTC. Translating it yields CASSGEGVAYEQYF. V usage is TRBV5-1 and J usage is TRBJ2-7; 7 positions match TRBD2. This CDR3 spans 14 amino acids. Trimming took 7 bases from V and 2 from J; bases not matched to a gene: 9. CDR1 SGHRS and CDR2 YFSETQ come from the germline V gene.

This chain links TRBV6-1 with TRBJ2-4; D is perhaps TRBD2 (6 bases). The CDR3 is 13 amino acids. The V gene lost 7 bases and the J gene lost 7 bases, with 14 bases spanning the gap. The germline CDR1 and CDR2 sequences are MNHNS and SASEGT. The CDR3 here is CASTFQGGNIQYF. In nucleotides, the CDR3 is TGTGCCAGCACCTTTCAGGGAGGTAACATTCAGTACTTC.

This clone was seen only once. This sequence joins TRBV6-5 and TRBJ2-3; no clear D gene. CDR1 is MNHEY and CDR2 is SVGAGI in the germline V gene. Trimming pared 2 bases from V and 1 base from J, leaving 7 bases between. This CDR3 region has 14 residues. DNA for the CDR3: TGTGCCAGCAGTTACCGCTCAGGCACAGATACGCAGTATTTT. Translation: CASSYRSGTDTQYF.